This T cell receptor beta chain is from a study of tumor-infiltrating lymphocytes in primary liver carcinoma. Study summary: Productive TCRbeta read yields ran from roughly 3.9 to 6.8 million per sample and were similar between tissues.

This clonotype was picked up many times. With 4 bases removed from V and 3 bases from J, the gap between germline ends came to 13 bases. CDR3 length: 15 residues. Germline V CDR1 and CDR2: SGHNT, YYREEE (reference sequence). Germline DNA was extracted too, while blood RNA derived from unsorted whole blood. Production of TCR beta cDNA used around 500 ng total RNA together with a constant-region primer. Investigators got TCR beta libraries out of three nested multiplex PCR rounds, done with slightly modified ARM-PCR. The two initial PCR rounds, around 11 cycles each, used TRBV1-TRBV30 forward and C-beta reverse primers. MiXCR, applied by TCRdb to the multiplex PCR reads, yields one record per CDR3 protein. The top ten clones hold approximately 15% of a sample with a few hundred thousand distinct CDR3 sequences, around three fifths of them seen once.

The sample was peripheral blood. J is TRBJ2-2 and V is TRBV5-4; no reliable D call. The sequence was obtained from a woman aged 30 to 39 with primary liver carcinoma and hepatitis B virus infection. The CDR3 nucleotides read TGTGCCAGCAGCGAAGGACCCCCCGACACCGGGGAGCTGTTTTTT. Translation gives CASSEGPPDTGELFF.